This TCR beta chain was sequenced for a study of tumor T cells in aggressive B-cell lymphoma. There are 16 residues in the CDR3. After removal of 3 bases from V and 0 bases from J, the junction contained 4 bases not matched to a gene. Germline V gene data show CDR1 as SGHNT and CDR2 as YENEEA. Clones were sequenced by immunoSEQ multiplex PCR, and TCRdb holds only the in-frame ones, with some missing. The sample contains roughly 1,300 clones, around 92% of which appear only once. The source is an adult with diffuse large B cell lymphoma. Sequenced input: tumor tissue. The rearrangement joins TRBV11-3 to TRBJ2-2; 7 bases match TRBD2. For the CDR3, the DNA is TGTGCCAGCAGCTTGGGGGGGGGAGCGAACACCGGGGAGCTGTTTTTT. Amino acid sequence: CASSLGGGANTGELFF. The variable domain in full, completed from reference TRBV11-3 and TRBJ2-2, reads EAGVVQSPRYKIIEKKQPVAFWCNPISGHNTLYWYLQNLGQGPELLIRYENEEAVDDSQLPKDRFSAERLKGVDSTLKIQPAELGDSAVYLCASSLGGGANTGELFFGEGSRLTVL.